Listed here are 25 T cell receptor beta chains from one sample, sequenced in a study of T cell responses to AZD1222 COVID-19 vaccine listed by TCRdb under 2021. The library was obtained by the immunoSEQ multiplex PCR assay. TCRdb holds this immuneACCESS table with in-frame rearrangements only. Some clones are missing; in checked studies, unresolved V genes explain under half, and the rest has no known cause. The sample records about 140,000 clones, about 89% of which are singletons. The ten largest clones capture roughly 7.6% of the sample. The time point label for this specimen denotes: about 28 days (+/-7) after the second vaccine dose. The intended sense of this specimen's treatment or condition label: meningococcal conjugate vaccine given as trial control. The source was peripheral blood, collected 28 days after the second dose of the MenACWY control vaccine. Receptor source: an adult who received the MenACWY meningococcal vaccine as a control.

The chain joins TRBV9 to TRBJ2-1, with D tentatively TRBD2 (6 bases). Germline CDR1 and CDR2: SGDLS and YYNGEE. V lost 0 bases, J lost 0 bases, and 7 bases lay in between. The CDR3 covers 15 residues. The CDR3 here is CASSVEDYSYNEQFF. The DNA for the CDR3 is TGTGCCAGCAGCGTAGAGGACTACTCCTACAATGAGCAGTTCTTC.

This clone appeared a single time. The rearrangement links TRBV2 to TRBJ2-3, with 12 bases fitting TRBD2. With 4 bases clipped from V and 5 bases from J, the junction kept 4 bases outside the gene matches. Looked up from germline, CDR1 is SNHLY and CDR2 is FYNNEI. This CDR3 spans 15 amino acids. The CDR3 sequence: CASSVVTSGGDTQYF. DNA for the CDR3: TGTGCCAGCAGTGTGGTGACTAGCGGGGGAGATACGCAGTATTTT.

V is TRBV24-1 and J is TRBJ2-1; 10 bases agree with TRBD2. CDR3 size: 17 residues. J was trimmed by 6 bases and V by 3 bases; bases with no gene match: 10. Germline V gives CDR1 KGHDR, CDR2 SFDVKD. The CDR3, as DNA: TGTGCCACCAGTGATCCGTCGGGAGCGGGGGGGCTCAATGAGCAGTTCTTC. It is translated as CATSDPSGAGGLNEQFF.

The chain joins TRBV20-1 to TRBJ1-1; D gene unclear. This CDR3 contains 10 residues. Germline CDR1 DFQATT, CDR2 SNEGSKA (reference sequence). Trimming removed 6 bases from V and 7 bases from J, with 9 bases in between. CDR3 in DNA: TGCAGTGCAGCGGCCCTTGAAGCTTTCTTT. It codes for CSAAALEAFF.

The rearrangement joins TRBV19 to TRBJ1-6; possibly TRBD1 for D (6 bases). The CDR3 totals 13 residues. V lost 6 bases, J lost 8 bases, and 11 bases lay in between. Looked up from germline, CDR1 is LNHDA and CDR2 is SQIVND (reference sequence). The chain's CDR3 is CASRDRTDSPLHF. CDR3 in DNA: TGTGCCAGTAGGGATCGGACAGATTCACCCCTCCACTTT.

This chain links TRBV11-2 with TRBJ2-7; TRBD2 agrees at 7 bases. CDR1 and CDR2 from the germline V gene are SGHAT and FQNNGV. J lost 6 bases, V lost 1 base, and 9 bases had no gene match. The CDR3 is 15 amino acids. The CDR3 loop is CASSLGWGGAREQYF. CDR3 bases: TGTGCCAGCAGCTTAGGGTGGGGAGGGGCGCGCGAGCAGTACTTC.

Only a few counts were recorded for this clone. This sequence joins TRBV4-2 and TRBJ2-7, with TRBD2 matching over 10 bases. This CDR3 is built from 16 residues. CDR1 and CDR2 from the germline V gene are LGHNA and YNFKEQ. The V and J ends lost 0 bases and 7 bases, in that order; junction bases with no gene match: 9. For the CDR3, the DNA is TGTGCCAGCAGCCAAGATAGCGCTAGCGGGAGTCGGGAGCAGTACTTC. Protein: CASSQDSASGSREQYF.

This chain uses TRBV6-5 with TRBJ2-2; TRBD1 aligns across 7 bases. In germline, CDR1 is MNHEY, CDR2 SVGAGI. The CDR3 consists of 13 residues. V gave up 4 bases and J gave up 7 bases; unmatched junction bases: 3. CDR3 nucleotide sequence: TGTGCCAGCAGTTCGAACAGGGGCGGGGAGCTGTTTTTT. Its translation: CASSSNRGGELFF.

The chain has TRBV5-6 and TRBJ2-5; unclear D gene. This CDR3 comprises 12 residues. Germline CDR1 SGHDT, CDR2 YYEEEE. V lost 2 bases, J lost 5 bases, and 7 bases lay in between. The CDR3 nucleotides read TGTGCCAGCAGCTTCCCAGCGGAGACCCAGTACTTC. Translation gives CASSFPAETQYF.

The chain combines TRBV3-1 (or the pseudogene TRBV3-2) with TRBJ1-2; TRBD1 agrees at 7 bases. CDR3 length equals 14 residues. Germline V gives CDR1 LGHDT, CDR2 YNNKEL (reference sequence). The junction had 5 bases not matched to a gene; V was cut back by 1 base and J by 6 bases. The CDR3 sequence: CASSQVQGVNGYTF. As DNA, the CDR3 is TGTGCCAGCAGCCAAGTGCAGGGGGTTAATGGCTACACCTTC.

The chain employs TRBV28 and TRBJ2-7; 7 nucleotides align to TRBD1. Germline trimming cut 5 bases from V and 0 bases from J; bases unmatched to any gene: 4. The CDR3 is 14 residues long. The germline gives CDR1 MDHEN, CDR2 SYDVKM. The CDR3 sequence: CASSAAGGSYEQYF. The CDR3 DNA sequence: TGTGCCAGCAGTGCAGCAGGGGGCTCCTACGAGCAGTACTTC.

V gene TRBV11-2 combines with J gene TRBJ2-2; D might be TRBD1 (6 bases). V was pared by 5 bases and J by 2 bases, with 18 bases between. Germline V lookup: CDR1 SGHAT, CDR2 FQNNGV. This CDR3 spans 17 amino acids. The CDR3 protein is CASSPIAGTTNTGELFF. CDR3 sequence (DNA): TGTGCCAGCAGCCCTATTGCCGGGACAACCAACACCGGGGAGCTGTTTTTT.

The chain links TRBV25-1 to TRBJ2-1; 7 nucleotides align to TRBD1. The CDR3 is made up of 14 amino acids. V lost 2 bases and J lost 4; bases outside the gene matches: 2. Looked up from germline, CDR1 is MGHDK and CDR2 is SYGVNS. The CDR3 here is CASSEDREYNEQFF. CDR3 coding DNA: TGTGCCAGCAGTGAAGACAGGGAGTACAATGAGCAGTTCTTC.

The CDR3 DNA reads as TGTGCCAGCAGTTGGTCACCCAATCAGCCCCAGCATTTT. Protein: CASSWSPNQPQHF. The chain links TRBV27 to TRBJ1-5, with D unclear. CDR3 length: 13 amino acids. Trimming took off 4 bases at V and 3 bases at J, with 7 bases between the two ends. Germline CDR1 and CDR2: MNHEY and SMNVEV (reference sequence).

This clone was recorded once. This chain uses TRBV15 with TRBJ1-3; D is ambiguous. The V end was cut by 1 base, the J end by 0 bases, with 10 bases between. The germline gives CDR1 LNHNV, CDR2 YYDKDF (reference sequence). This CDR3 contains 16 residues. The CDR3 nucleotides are TGTGCCACCAGCAGAGGACCTCAGAGCTCTGGAAACACCATATATTTT. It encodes CATSRGPQSSGNTIYF.

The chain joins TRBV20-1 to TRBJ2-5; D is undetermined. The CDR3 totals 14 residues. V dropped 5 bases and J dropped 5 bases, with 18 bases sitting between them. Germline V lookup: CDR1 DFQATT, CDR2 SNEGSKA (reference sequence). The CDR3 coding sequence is TGCAGTGCTCGTGCCGTCTTTGCCCGGGAGACCCAGTACTTC. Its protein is CSARAVFARETQYF.

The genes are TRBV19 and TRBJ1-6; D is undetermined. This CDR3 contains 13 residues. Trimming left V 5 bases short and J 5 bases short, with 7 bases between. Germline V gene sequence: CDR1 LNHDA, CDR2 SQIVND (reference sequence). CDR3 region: CASSSSNNSPLHF. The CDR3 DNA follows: TGTGCCAGTAGTTCCTCGAATAATTCACCCCTCCACTTT. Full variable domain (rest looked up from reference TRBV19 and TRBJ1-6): DGGITQSPKYLFRKEGQNVTLSCEQNLNHDAMYWYRQDPGQGLRLIYYSQIVNDFQKGDIAEGYSVSREKKESFPLTVTSAQKNPTAFYLCASSSSNNSPLHFGNGTRLTVT.

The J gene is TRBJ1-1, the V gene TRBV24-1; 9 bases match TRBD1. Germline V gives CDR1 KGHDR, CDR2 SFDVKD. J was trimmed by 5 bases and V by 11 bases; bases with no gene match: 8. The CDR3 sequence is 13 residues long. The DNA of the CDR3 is TGTGCCATCCAGGGACAGGGAAGAACTGAAGCTTTCTTT. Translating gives CAIQGQGRTEAFF.

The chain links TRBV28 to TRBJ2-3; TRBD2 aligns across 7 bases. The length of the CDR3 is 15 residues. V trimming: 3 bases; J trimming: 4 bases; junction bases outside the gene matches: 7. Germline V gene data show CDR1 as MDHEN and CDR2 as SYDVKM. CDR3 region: CASSFSLAAPDTQYF. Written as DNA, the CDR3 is TGTGCCAGCAGTTTCTCCCTAGCGGCGCCAGATACGCAGTATTTT.

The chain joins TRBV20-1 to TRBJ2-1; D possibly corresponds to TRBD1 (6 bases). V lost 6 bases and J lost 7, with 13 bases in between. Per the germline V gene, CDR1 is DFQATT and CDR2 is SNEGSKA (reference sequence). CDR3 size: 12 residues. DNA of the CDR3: TGCAGTGCGAGTACAGGGAATAATGAGCAGTTCTTC. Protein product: CSASTGNNEQFF.

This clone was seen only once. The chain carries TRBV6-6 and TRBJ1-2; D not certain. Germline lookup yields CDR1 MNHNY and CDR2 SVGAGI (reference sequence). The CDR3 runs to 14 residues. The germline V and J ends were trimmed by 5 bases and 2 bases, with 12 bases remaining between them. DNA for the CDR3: TGTGCCAGCAGTAGGCCAGCCAGCAACTATGGCTACACCTTC. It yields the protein CASSRPASNYGYTF.

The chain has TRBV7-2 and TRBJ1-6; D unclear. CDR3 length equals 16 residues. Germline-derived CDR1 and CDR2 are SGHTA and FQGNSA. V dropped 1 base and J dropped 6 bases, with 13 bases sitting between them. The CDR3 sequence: CASSLVAVKRNSPLHF. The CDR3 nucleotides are TGTGCCAGCAGCTTAGTGGCAGTTAAACGTAATTCACCCCTCCACTTT.

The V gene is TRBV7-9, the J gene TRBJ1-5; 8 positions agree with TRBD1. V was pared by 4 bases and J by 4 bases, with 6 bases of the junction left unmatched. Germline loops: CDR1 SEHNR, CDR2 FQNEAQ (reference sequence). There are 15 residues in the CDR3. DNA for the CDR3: TGTGCCAGCAGCTCAGGACAGGGAAATAATCAGCCCCAGCATTTT. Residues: CASSSGQGNNQPQHF.

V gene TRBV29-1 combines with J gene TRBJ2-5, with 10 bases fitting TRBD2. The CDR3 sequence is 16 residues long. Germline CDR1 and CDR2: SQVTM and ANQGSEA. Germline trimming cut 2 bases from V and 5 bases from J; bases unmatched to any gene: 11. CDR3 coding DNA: TGCAGCGTTGAACGGGTTTCTAGCGGGAGCGGCGAGACCCAGTACTTC. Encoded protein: CSVERVSSGSGETQYF.

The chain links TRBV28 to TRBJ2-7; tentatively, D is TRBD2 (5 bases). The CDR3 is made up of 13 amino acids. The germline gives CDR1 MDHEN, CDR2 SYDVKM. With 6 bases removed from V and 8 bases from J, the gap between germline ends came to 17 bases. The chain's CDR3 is CASSPGLNIQQYF. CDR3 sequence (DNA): TGTGCCAGCAGCCCCGGACTTAACATACAGCAGTACTTC.